This T cell receptor (beta chain) was identified in a study of blood T cells in healthy people across ages. Overall study findings and caveats: The recorded TCR beta diversity per million T cells decreased in a roughly linear manner with age.

Note on this clonotype: The antigen is undetermined.

PCR was performed a second time for about 7 to 12 cycles using a sample-barcoded 5' primer and a J-beta primer mix. Each CDR3 protein is one row after TCRdb ran MiXCR on the 5' RACE reads. The top ten clones hold around 0.75% of a sample with about 1 million distinct CDR3 sequences, roughly 24% of them seen once. Separately, the same data were catalogued under a study of T cells of mothers and their children. From that report: Unrelated pairs and related pairs have their TCR recombination output shaped similarly by thymic selection.

Sequencing was carried out using blood. This TCR derives from a girl aged 2 to 10 in good health.

CDR3 residues: CSARSGTSGFQETQYF. The CDR3 DNA reads as TGCAGTGCTAGAAGCGGGACTAGCGGATTCCAAGAGACCCAGTACTTC. V is TRBV20-1 and J is TRBJ2-5; TRBD2 agrees at 11 bases. Germline assignment: CDR1 DFQATT and CDR2 SNEGSKA (reference sequence). The CDR3 runs to 16 residues. Trimming took 2 bases from V and 1 from J; bases not matched to a gene: 6.